What follows is one T cell receptor (beta chain) and its context. The germline gives CDR1 MRHNA, CDR2 SNTAGT. V lost 3 bases and J 2 bases, leaving 12 bases between the germline ends. This CDR3 region has 15 residues. Sequenced by immunoSEQ multiplex PCR; TCRdb stores in-frame clones only, minus some. The sample holds about 270,000 clones, 70% to 90% seen once. This record comes from a study of blood T cell repertoires in COVID-19. The chain carries TRBV6-4 and TRBJ2-3; unclear D gene. The receptor comes from a young woman with COVID-19, enrolled during active disease. Source material: peripheral blood. The CDR3 region is CASSEFGINTDTQYF. CDR3 nucleotide sequence: TGTGCCAGCAGTGAATTTGGCATAAACACAGATACGCAGTATTTT.